Included here is one T cell receptor (beta chain) sequence, with context. The antigen it binds to is not known. No much larger clonotype is one base removed from it; base qualities were not supplied. Using the deep immunoSEQ assay, TCR CDR3 regions were amplified from genomic DNA by multiplex PCR. Extracted genomic DNA from each cell subset was distributed evenly across all wells of several immunoSEQ 96-well plates, and each plate was treated as a replicate. For sorted subsets, 150 to 250 ng genomic DNA, equal to tens of thousands of T cell genomes, was loaded into each replicate PCR. Purified libraries were quantified with a Qubit 3.0 fluorometer, sized on a Bioanalyzer 2100, and re-quantified with the KAPA Library Quantification kit. Every immunoSEQ 96-well plate was sequenced on a dedicated single-read 150-cycle Illumina NextSeq 550 flow cell. As for how the authors treated the data: The immunoSEQ output contained only junctional sequences without quality scores, so filtering could not match that applied to full-length reads. To assign V/J genes and CDR3, sequences were annotated using PyIR, a Python wrapper for IgBLAST v1.9, with IMGT germline references. Reads were removed for weak V/J assignments (E-value above 1e-6), missing CDR3, stop codons, out-of-frame junctions, or ambiguous translated residues. A V3J clonotype was defined by an identical inferred V gene, J gene, and CDR3 amino acid sequence. Percentage overlap between repertoires was computed as shared unique clonotypes divided by the size of the smaller repertoire. Three approaches were used to assess repertoire richness: RTK rarefaction, the Chao1 estimator, and Recon v2.1 estimates of unobserved clonotypes. For all TCRbeta clonotypes obtained by the gDNA method from a handful of donors, generation probabilities were computed with OLGA. In its TCRdb copy, this immuneACCESS table keeps in-frame sequences only and misses some clones. Where compared with another copy, unresolved V genes explain less than half of these, and the others have no known cause. V, J and clone size are taken as reported in that table, and D and trimming were inferred from the DNA itself. The table for this sample lists under 350,000 clones; about nine tenths of them were counted only once. 15% to 20% of the sample lies in the top ten.

The germline V gene encodes CDR1 GTSNPN and CDR2 SVGIG (reference sequence). At the junction V is shortened by 1 base and J by 2 bases, with 12 bases in between. The CDR3, from cysteine to phenylalanine, totals 15 residues. Only CDR3 DNA remains: 45 bases, in frame from the first base. This specimen comes from a study of shared clonotypes between healthy human individuals (dated by TCRdb to the early 2020s). In terms of the full investigation: The cohort included three men and a couple of women between 18 and 49 years of age. For each donor, three plates each were used for CD4 naive and CD4 memory, two plates were used for CD8 naive, and one plate was used for CD8 memory. The study deeply sequenced blood TCR repertoires of about 5 healthy adults to estimate repertoire size and the extent of clonotype sharing between individuals. Libraries were prepared and TCR repertoires were sequenced by different laboratories using diverse techniques, in order to increase sequencing depth and limit assay-specific biases. Between about 0.85 and 9.5 billion PBMCs per donor were obtained by leukapheresis. General findings and caveats noted by the study authors: Compared with non-shared clonotypes, clonotypes shared by all four sorted-subset donors had higher generation probabilities. Pairwise subsampling indicated that sequencing depth was expected to affect the degree of clonotype sharing among donors. The small number of donors limited the genetic and exposure-history diversity represented. Only blood was sampled, and tissue TCR repertoires likely differ from those in blood. Naive subsets generally had larger estimated clonotype richness than memory subsets. Across a few donors, roughly 5% of naive CD4, approximately 3.6% of naive CD8, about 2.3% of memory CD4, and 0.4% of memory CD8 clonotypes were shared. Incomplete sequencing was indicated by rarefaction of sorted-subset datasets, despite the large sequencing depth.

The donors were healthy, HIV-negative adults with no recently reported acute infections or vaccinations. Only Caucasian adults living in Nashville, Tennessee, USA were represented among the donors. CD8 memory samples combined magnetically selected CD45RO+ cells with CCR7-negative CD45RA+ effector memory (TemRA) cells. Blood was collected by leukapheresis, and PBMCs were isolated by Ficoll-Histopaque density gradient centrifugation and then cryopreserved in liquid nitrogen vapor phase. Analytical flow cytometry was used to check the purity and quantity of every magnetically sorted T cell population. Each sorted fraction had its genomic DNA isolated and then quantified by UV absorbance on a Nanodrop 2000c.

The sequenced material came from memory CD8+ T cells sorted from blood. Read against the paper, the sample's cell subset or site label means: CD45RO+ cells pooled with CCR7-negative TemRA cells. The sequence was collected from a young man in good health. The chain uses TRBV30 and TRBJ1-5, and perhaps TRBD1 as D gene, on 5 matching bases. The DNA sequence reads TGTGCCTGGAGTGAAGGGGCGGGTGGCAATCAGCCCCAGCATTTT. It specifies CAWSEGAGGNQPQHF.